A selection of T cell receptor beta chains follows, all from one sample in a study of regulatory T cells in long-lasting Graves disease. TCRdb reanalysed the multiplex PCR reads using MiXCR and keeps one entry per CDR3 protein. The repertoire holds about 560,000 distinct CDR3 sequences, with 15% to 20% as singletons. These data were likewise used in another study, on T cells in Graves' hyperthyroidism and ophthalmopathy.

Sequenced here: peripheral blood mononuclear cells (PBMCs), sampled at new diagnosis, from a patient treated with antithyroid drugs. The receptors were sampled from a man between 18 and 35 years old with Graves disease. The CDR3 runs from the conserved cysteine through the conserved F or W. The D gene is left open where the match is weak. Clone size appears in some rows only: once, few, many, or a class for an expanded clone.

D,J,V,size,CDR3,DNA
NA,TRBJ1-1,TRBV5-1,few,CASSLEGRGTEAFF,TGCGCCAGCAGCTTGGAGGGGCGCGGCACTGAAGCTTTCTTT
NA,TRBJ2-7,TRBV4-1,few,CASSQSPPGAYEQYF,TGCGCCAGCAGCCAAAGCCCCCCTGGGGCCTACGAGCAGTACTTC
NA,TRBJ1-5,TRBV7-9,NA,CASAGTSSNQPQHF,TGTGCCAGCGCGGGGACAAGTAGCAATCAGCCCCAGCATTTT
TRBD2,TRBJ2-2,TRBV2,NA,CASSAGTSVSGELFF,TGTGCCAGCAGCGCCGGGACTAGCGTTTCCGGGGAGCTGTTTTTT
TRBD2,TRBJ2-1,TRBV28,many,CASTRTSSYNEQFF,TGTGCCAGCACCCGGACTAGCTCCTACAATGAGCAGTTCTTC
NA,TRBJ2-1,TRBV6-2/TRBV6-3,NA,CASRPPGAARTPYNEQFF,TGTGCCAGCAGACCCCCCGGTGCGGCAAGAACGCCCTACAATGAGCAGTTCTTC
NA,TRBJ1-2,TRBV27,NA,CASSFPQGGGYTF,TGTGCCAGCAGTTTTCCACAGGGTGGAGGCTACACCTTC
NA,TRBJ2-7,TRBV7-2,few,CASSYRAIPYEQYF,TGTGCCAGCAGCTACCGGGCCATCCCCTACGAGCAGTACTTC
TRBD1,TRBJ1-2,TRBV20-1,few,CSADTASGGNGYTF,TGCAGTGCCGATACTGCATCAGGGGGCAATGGCTACACCTTC
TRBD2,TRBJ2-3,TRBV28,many,CASSFGTSGRATDTQYF,TGTGCCAGCAGTTTCGGGACTAGCGGGAGGGCCACAGATACGCAGTATTTT
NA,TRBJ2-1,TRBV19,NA,CASSISGFTEQFF,TGTGCCAGTAGTATATCGGGTTTCACTGAGCAGTTCTTC
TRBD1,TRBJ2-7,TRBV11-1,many,CASSLTGGVSYEQYF,TGTGCCAGCAGCTTGACAGGGGGCGTTTCCTACGAGCAGTACTTC
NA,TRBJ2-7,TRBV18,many,CASSPSGDEQYF,TGTGCCAGCAGTCCCTCCGGAGACGAGCAGTACTTC
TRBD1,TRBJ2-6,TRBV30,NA,CAWSVLGQGRANVLTF,TGTGCCTGGAGTGTACTTGGACAGGGTAGGGCCAACGTCCTGACTTTC
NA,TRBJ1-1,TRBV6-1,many,CASRPSGRGDTEAFF,TGTGCCAGCAGACCTTCGGGGAGGGGGGACACTGAAGCTTTCTTT
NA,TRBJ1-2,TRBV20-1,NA,CSARDWDKLNYGYTF,TGCAGTGCTAGAGATTGGGACAAACTAAACTATGGCTACACCTTC
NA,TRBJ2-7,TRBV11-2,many,CASSLGPGETYEQYF,TGTGCCAGCAGCTTAGGTCCAGGGGAAACCTACGAGCAGTACTTC
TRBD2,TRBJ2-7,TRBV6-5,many,CASSYAGLAGDEQYF,TGTGCCAGCAGTTACGCGGGACTAGCGGGAGACGAGCAGTACTTC
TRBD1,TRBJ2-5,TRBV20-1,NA,CSADPAQGAGETQYF,TGCAGTGCTGATCCCGCCCAGGGGGCGGGAGAGACCCAGTACTTC
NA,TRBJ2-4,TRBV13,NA,CASSGAPQEAKNIQYF,TGTGCCAGCAGCGGGGCCCCCCAGGAAGCCAAAAACATTCAGTACTTC
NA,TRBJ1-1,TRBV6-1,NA,CASKQQGNTEAFF,TGTGCCAGCAAACAACAGGGGAACACTGAAGCTTTCTTT
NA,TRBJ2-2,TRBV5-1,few,CASSLGESGELFF,TGCGCCAGCAGCTTGGGGGAAAGCGGGGAGCTGTTTTTT
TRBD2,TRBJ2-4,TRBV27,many,CASSGGRASNIQYF,TGTGCCAGCAGCGGCGGGAGGGCCTCAAACATTCAGTACTTC
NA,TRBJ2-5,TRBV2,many,CASSEEGGSQETQYF,TGTGCCAGCAGTGAAGAAGGGGGATCGCAAGAGACCCAGTACTTC
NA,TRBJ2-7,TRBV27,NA,CASSLGWTREQYF,TGTGCCAGCAGTTTAGGGTGGACCCGCGAGCAGTACTTC